These 21 T cell receptor beta chains share one sample of origin, sequenced in a study of early T cells in non-severe SARS-CoV-2 infection. TCRdb re-called the 5' RACE reads through MiXCR, storing one row per CDR3 protein. The sample holds about 60,000 distinct CDR3 sequences, approximately 11% seen once. The source was whole blood, collected at baseline. These receptors were taken from an adult who was a healthcare worker with PCR-confirmed SARS-CoV-2 infection or an uninfected control (not recorded which).

The V and J genes are TRBV12-3 or TRBV12-4 and TRBJ1-2; TRBD1 agrees at 7 bases. V gave up 3 bases and J gave up 8 bases; unmatched junction bases: 9. CDR3 length equals 14 residues. The CDR3 loop is CASSLRGQWDGYTF. The CDR3 nucleotides read TGTGCCAGCAGTTTGCGGGGACAGTGGGACGGCTACACCTTC.

This clonotype was picked up a small number of times. The chain links TRBV6-5 to TRBJ1-2, with D tentatively TRBD1 (5 bases). The V end lost 7 bases, the J end lost 7 bases, and 13 bases lay between the germline ends. This CDR3 has 12 residues. Looked up from germline, CDR1 is MNHEY and CDR2 is SVGAGI. CDR3 in amino acids: CASKKGLSGYTF. CDR3 nucleotides: TGTGCCAGCAAAAAGGGGCTGTCTGGCTACACCTTC.

V is TRBV7-2 and J is TRBJ2-3; 9 nucleotides match TRBD2. Germline assignment: CDR1 SGHTA and CDR2 FQGNSA. This CDR3 region has 14 residues. Trimming at V came to 5 bases and at J to 2 bases, leaving 2 bases not matched to a gene. CDR3 coding DNA: TGTGCCAGCAGCGTGGGACTAGCCACAGATACGCAGTATTTT. Its translation: CASSVGLATDTQYF.

This clonotype showed up many times. V and J are TRBV12-3 or TRBV12-4 and TRBJ1-2; a possible D gene is TRBD1 (5 bases). The CDR3 is 13 residues long. V lost 4 bases and J 5 bases, leaving 11 bases between the germline ends. CDR3 DNA sequence: TGTGCCAGCAGTTCCCAGGGAGGATATGGCTACACCTTC. Its protein product is CASSSQGGYGYTF.

The gene calls are TRBV30 and TRBJ1-1; perhaps TRBD1 as D (5 bases). The CDR3 covers 14 residues. V lost 4 bases and J lost 11, with 23 bases in between. In germline, CDR1 is GTSNPN, CDR2 SVGIG (reference sequence). CDR3 protein: CAWNWWDEGTGAFF. CDR3 DNA sequence: TGTGCCTGGAACTGGTGGGACGAGGGAACTGGGGCTTTCTTT.

This clonotype was detected a few times. The chain employs TRBV7-2 and TRBJ2-4; 7 bases map to TRBD1. The CDR3 sequence is 15 residues long. With V trimmed by 1 base and J by 9 bases, 9 bases remained unmatched. Germline V gene data show CDR1 as SGHTA and CDR2 as FQGNSA. The CDR3 is CASSLVRQQGTIQYF. CDR3 DNA sequence: TGTGCCAGCAGCTTAGTCCGACAACAGGGGACCATTCAGTACTTC.

The chain joins TRBV5-6 to TRBJ2-5; D gene ambiguous. Germline CDR1 SGHDT, CDR2 YYEEEE. The V end lost 0 bases, the J end lost 1 base, and 13 bases lay between the germline ends. This CDR3 is built from 16 residues. The CDR3, as DNA: TGTGCCAGCAGCTTGGAGGTAGACGCGCCCCAAGAGACCCAGTACTTC. Its protein is CASSLEVDAPQETQYF.

This clonotype was seen more than once but under ten times. This chain uses TRBV9 with TRBJ2-2; 8 bases are shared with TRBD2. Trimming at V came to 2 bases and at J to 3 bases, leaving 3 bases not matched to a gene. CDR1 is SGDLS, CDR2 YYNGEE, per germline. This CDR3 comprises 15 residues. The CDR3 coding sequence is TGTGCCAGCAGCGTCCAAGCGGGGGACACCGGGGAGCTGTTTTTT. Translated: CASSVQAGDTGELFF.

This rearrangement joins TRBV29-1 to TRBJ1-2; 9 positions agree with TRBD1. The CDR3 totals 14 residues. V trimming: 6 bases; J trimming: 4 bases; junction bases outside the gene matches: 9. CDR1 and CDR2 (germline): SQVTM, ANQGSEA. This chain's CDR3 is CSVLDRGNGYGYTF. In DNA, the CDR3 is TGCAGCGTCCTCGACAGGGGGAACGGCTATGGCTACACCTTC.

The chain recombines TRBV7-2 with TRBJ2-3; 7 nucleotides line up with TRBD2. The J segment lost 1 base and the V segment lost 3 bases, leaving 10 bases of the junction unmatched. The CDR3 is 17 amino acids. The germline V gene has CDR1 SGHTA and CDR2 FQGNSA. The CDR3 sequence is CASSFLGLVKGTDTQYF. The DNA for the CDR3 is TGTGCCAGCAGCTTCCTCGGACTAGTCAAGGGCACAGATACGCAGTATTTT.

The chain combines TRBV11-2 with TRBJ2-2, with D perhaps TRBD1 (6 bases). The CDR3 extends over 17 amino acids. V lost 5 bases and J lost 4, with 20 bases in between. Per the germline V gene, CDR1 is SGHAT and CDR2 is FQNNGV. The CDR3 bases are TGTGCCAGCAGCCCAACCCAGCGGACAGCAATCACCGGGGAGCTGTTTTTT. As protein: CASSPTQRTAITGELFF.

The gene calls are TRBV7-6 and TRBJ1-1, with 9 bases fitting TRBD1. The ends lost 5 bases at V and 11 bases at J; junction bases unmatched: 12. The CDR3 is 14 amino acids. Looked up from germline, CDR1 is SGHVS and CDR2 is FNYEAQ. The CDR3 DNA sequence: TGTGCCAGCAGCGTGGGACAGGGTACACTTACGGCTTTCTTT. Translating it yields CASSVGQGTLTAFF. The whole variable domain, filled in from reference TRBV7-6 and TRBJ1-1, reads GAGVSQSPRYKVTKRGQDVALRCDPISGHVSLYWYRQALGQGPEFLTYFNYEAQQDKSGLPNDRFSAERPEGSISTLTIQRTEQRDSAMYRCASSVGQGTLTAFFGQGTRLTVV.

This clonotype has only a few counts. The CDR3 sequence is CSARDGSGQYNEQFF. CDR3 coding DNA: TGCAGTGCTAGAGATGGGAGCGGGCAGTACAATGAGCAGTTCTTC. The rearrangement uses TRBV20-1 and TRBJ2-1; perhaps TRBD2 as D (6 bases). The CDR3 extends over 15 amino acids. Trimming pared 0 bases from V and 4 bases from J, leaving 13 bases between. Germline assignment: CDR1 DFQATT and CDR2 SNEGSKA (reference sequence).

This clonotype came up many times. The V and J genes are TRBV12-3 or TRBV12-4 and TRBJ1-5, with a tentative D call TRBD1 (5 bases). The CDR3 runs to 17 residues. V gave up 1 base and J gave up 6 bases, with 19 bases separating them. DNA for the CDR3: TGTGCCAGCAGTTTAGGGCAGGGTCGTATTATTCCTCAGCCCCAGCATTTT. Encoded protein: CASSLGQGRIIPQPQHF.

DNA for the CDR3: TGCGCCAGCACCCCGGGGACAGTTAGCAATCAGCCCCAGCATTTT. This translates into CASTPGTVSNQPQHF. The chain recombines TRBV10-2 with TRBJ1-5; 7 bases are a match to TRBD1. The CDR3 length is 15 residues. Germline assignment: CDR1 WSHSY and CDR2 SAAADI. The V segment lost 7 bases and the J segment 0 bases; nucleotides outside the gene matches: 6.

The V and J genes are TRBV4-3 and TRBJ2-3; 9 bases map to TRBD2. Germline CDR1 LGHNA, CDR2 YSLEER. Germline trimming cut 0 bases from V and 5 bases from J; bases unmatched to any gene: 12. The CDR3 covers 18 residues. CDR3 region: CASSQDRQAGGIGDTQYF. The CDR3 region has the DNA TGCGCCAGCAGCCAAGATCGGCAAGCGGGGGGAATCGGAGATACGCAGTATTTT.

This clonotype has ten or more counts. V is TRBV12-3 or TRBV12-4 and J is TRBJ2-7; TRBD1 agrees at 7 bases. After removal of 6 bases from V and 0 bases from J, the junction contained 8 bases not matched to a gene. The CDR3 is 15 residues long. This CDR3 reads CASSPGTAGSYEQYF. The CDR3 coding sequence is TGTGCCAGCAGCCCCGGGACAGCCGGCTCCTACGAGCAGTACTTC.

V is TRBV7-2 and J is TRBJ2-7, with a possible D match to TRBD1 (6 bases). Germline CDR1 SGHTA, CDR2 FQGNSA. V was clipped by 3 bases and J by 3 bases, with 9 bases between them. The CDR3 totals 13 residues. The CDR3 region is CASSFFRGYEQYF. The CDR3, as DNA: TGTGCCAGCAGCTTCTTCAGGGGCTACGAGCAGTACTTC.

The sample holds a few counts of this clonotype. The CDR3 coding sequence is TGTGCCAGCAGCTTAGACCTCAGACAGAACTATGGCTACACCTTC. Translated: CASSLDLRQNYGYTF. The J gene is TRBJ1-2, the V gene TRBV7-9; D perhaps matches TRBD1 (5 bases). Deletions cut 1 base from V and 2 bases from J, with 11 bases between. Per the germline V gene, CDR1 is SEHNR and CDR2 is FQNEAQ (reference sequence). The CDR3 length is 15 residues.

In its sample, this clonotype was seen many times. The rearrangement uses TRBV6-5 and TRBJ2-3, with 11 nucleotides matching TRBD2. After removal of 7 bases from V and 8 bases from J, the junction contained 11 bases not matched to a gene. This CDR3 is built from 15 residues. The germline V gene has CDR1 MNHEY and CDR2 SVGAGI. DNA for the CDR3: TGTGCCAGCACCGATAGCGGGGGGGCCTATGGTACGCAGTATTTT. Translating gives CASTDSGGAYGTQYF.

CDR3 sequence: CASSLTGEPNTEAFF. Written as DNA, the CDR3 is TGTGCCAGCAGTTTAACAGGGGAGCCTAACACTGAAGCTTTCTTT. The chain joins TRBV6-1 to TRBJ1-1; 7 nucleotides match TRBD1. The V gene's germline CDR1 is MNHNS and CDR2 SASEGT. Germline trimming cut 5 bases from V and 2 bases from J; bases unmatched to any gene: 8. The length of the CDR3 is 15 residues.